These 22 T cell receptor beta chains were all obtained from the same sample, sequenced in a study of response to subunit inactivated influenza vaccine. Each CDR3 protein gets one entry after TCRdb re-called the RT-PCR reads with MiXCR. The sample has 710,000 or so distinct CDR3 sequences, around 16% seen once. Sequences were derived from PBMCs from blood, sampled 11 to 12 days after vaccination. These receptors were collected from a man aged 45-65 years who received an inactivated influenza vaccine.

Here the CDR3 reads CASSDQGQGIDEQYF. In DNA form, the CDR3 reads TGTGCCAGCTCAGATCAGGGACAGGGGATCGACGAGCAGTACTTC. The chain combines TRBV18 with TRBJ2-7; 10 bases are shared with TRBD1. The germline CDR1 and CDR2 sequences are KGHSH and LQKENI. The length of the CDR3 is 15 residues. Germline trimming cut 5 bases from V and 5 bases from J; bases unmatched to any gene: 9.

The V gene is TRBV20-1, the J gene TRBJ2-5, with 11 positions matching TRBD2. CDR3 length equals 14 residues. The V gene's germline CDR1 is DFQATT and CDR2 SNEGSKA (reference sequence). After removal of 6 bases from V and 7 bases from J, the junction contained 10 bases not matched to a gene. The CDR3, as DNA: TGCAGTGCCACTACTAGCGGGGGCAGTGGGACCCAGTACTTC. Translating gives CSATTSGGSGTQYF.

The chain employs TRBV12-3 or TRBV12-4 and TRBJ2-5, with D tentatively TRBD1 or TRBD2 (5 bases each). CDR3 length: 14 amino acids. Deletions cut 5 bases from V and 9 bases from J, with 19 bases between. In nucleotides, the CDR3 is TGTGCCAGCAGTCCCGGGACGGTAGGGTGGGCCCAGTACTTC. Its protein is CASSPGTVGWAQYF.

V usage is TRBV20-1 and J usage is TRBJ2-7; 9 bases fit TRBD2. Trimming took 4 bases from V and 1 from J; bases not matched to a gene: 8. This CDR3 spans 15 amino acids. The V gene's germline CDR1 is DFQATT and CDR2 SNEGSKA (reference sequence). CDR3 nucleotides: TGCAGTGCTACCGGAGAGCGGGGGGCGTCCTACGAGCAGTACTTC. It is translated as CSATGERGASYEQYF.

This clonotype was picked up many times. V and J are TRBV12-3 or TRBV12-4 and TRBJ1-1; D not certain. Trimming stripped 0 bases from V and 11 bases from J, with 7 bases between. CDR3 size: 11 residues. CDR3 bases: TGTGCCAGCAGTTTAGCCGGGGAGGCTTTCTTT. Its protein is CASSLAGEAFF.

The chain uses TRBV30 and TRBJ2-1; 14 nucleotides agree with TRBD2. Germline trimming cut 0 bases from V and 10 bases from J; bases unmatched to any gene: 5. The germline CDR1 and CDR2 sequences are GTSNPN and SVGIG (reference sequence). The CDR3 extends over 15 amino acids. The CDR3 DNA is TGTGCCTGGAGTGTTAGACTAGCGGGGGGGTTCGAGCAGTTCTTC. This sequence encodes CAWSVRLAGGFEQFF. The full variable domain, with the rest looked up from reference TRBV30 and TRBJ2-1, is SQTIHQWPATLVQPVGSPLSLECTVEGTSNPNLYWYRQAAGRGLQLLFYSVGIGQISSEVPQNLSASRPQDRQFILSSKKLLLSDSGFYLCAWSVRLAGGFEQFFGPGTRLTVL.

This clonotype was seen a handful of times. CDR3 sequence: CASRERPPYEQFF. CDR3 sequence (DNA): TGCGCCAGCAGGGAGAGGCCTCCCTATGAGCAGTTCTTC. The chain uses TRBV5-1 and TRBJ2-1; D gene unclear. Germline CDR1 and CDR2: SGHRS and YFSETQ. V gave up 5 bases and J gave up 8 bases, with 14 bases separating them. The CDR3 contains 13 residues. Full variable domain (rest looked up from reference TRBV5-1 and TRBJ2-1): KAGVTQTPRYLIKTRGQQVTLSCSPISGHRSVSWYQQTPGQGLQFLFEYFSETQRNKGNFPGRFSGRQFSNSRSEMNVSTLELGDSALYLCASRERPPYEQFFGPGTRLTVL.

This clonotype turned up a few times. V gene TRBV7-9 combines with J gene TRBJ1-1; D uncertain. With 2 bases removed from V and 4 bases from J, the gap between germline ends came to 8 bases. The length of the CDR3 is 13 residues. The germline V gene encodes CDR1 SEHNR and CDR2 FQNEAQ (reference sequence). DNA of the CDR3: TGTGCCAGCAGCTTAAATACGGTCACTGAAGCTTTCTTT. Its translation: CASSLNTVTEAFF.

This chain links TRBV7-9 with TRBJ2-5, with D possibly matching TRBD2 (7 bases). This CDR3 has 15 amino acids. In germline, CDR1 is SEHNR, CDR2 FQNEAQ (reference sequence). The germline V and J ends were trimmed by 1 base and 0 bases, with 9 bases remaining between them. In DNA, the CDR3 is TGTGCCAGCAGCTTAGACGGGGGGCACCAAGAGACCCAGTACTTC. Translating gives CASSLDGGHQETQYF.

The chain carries TRBV4-3 and TRBJ2-3, with 9 bases aligning to TRBD1. V lost 2 bases, J lost 4 bases, and 10 bases stayed unmatched. The germline V gene encodes CDR1 LGHNA and CDR2 YSLEER. The CDR3 has 17 residues. CDR3 region: CASSQRHTGGVSDTQYF. As DNA, the CDR3 is TGCGCCAGCAGCCAACGCCACACAGGGGGCGTGTCAGATACGCAGTATTTT.

The chain joins TRBV5-1 to TRBJ1-1; the match to TRBD1 covers 8 bases. Unmatched junction bases numbered 4, after V lost 2 bases and J lost 4 bases. The length of the CDR3 is 14 residues. Germline V lookup: CDR1 SGHRS, CDR2 YFSETQ. CDR3 residues: CASSFADRATEAFF. CDR3 coding DNA: TGCGCCAGCAGCTTCGCGGACAGGGCCACTGAAGCTTTCTTT. The entire variable domain, with the rest obtained from reference TRBV5-1 and TRBJ1-1, is as follows: KAGVTQTPRYLIKTRGQQVTLSCSPISGHRSVSWYQQTPGQGLQFLFEYFSETQRNKGNFPGRFSGRQFSNSRSEMNVSTLELGDSALYLCASSFADRATEAFFGQGTRLTVV.

This clonotype came up a few times. This chain joins TRBV5-1 and TRBJ1-5; possibly TRBD1 for D (6 bases). The V gene's germline CDR1 is SGHRS and CDR2 YFSETQ. Deletions cut 0 bases from V and 0 bases from J, with 22 bases between. The CDR3 totals 20 residues. This CDR3 is CASSLDGGRPNEYSNQPQHF. The DNA of the CDR3 is TGCGCCAGCAGCTTGGATGGGGGCAGGCCCAACGAGTATAGCAATCAGCCCCAGCATTTT. Based on the CDR3 plus reference TRBV5-1 and TRBJ1-5, the full variable domain is KAGVTQTPRYLIKTRGQQVTLSCSPISGHRSVSWYQQTPGQGLQFLFEYFSETQRNKGNFPGRFSGRQFSNSRSEMNVSTLELGDSALYLCASSLDGGRPNEYSNQPQHFGDGTRLSIL.

This clonotype showed up many times. The chain combines TRBV6-2 or TRBV6-3 with TRBJ2-3; 9 nucleotides agree with TRBD2. The germline V gene has CDR1 MNHEY and CDR2 SVGEGT. The J segment lost 4 bases and the V segment lost 3 bases, leaving 5 bases of the junction unmatched. The CDR3 runs to 15 residues. The CDR3 spells CASSYASGEADTQYF. The CDR3, as DNA: TGTGCCAGCAGTTATGCTAGCGGGGAGGCAGATACGCAGTATTTT.

This chain links TRBV4-1 with TRBJ2-3; no firm D call. Looked up from germline, CDR1 is MGHRA and CDR2 is YSYEKL. V was clipped by 0 bases and J by 0 bases, with 7 bases between them. This CDR3 spans 15 amino acids. CDR3 coding DNA: TGCGCCAGCAGCCAAGATAAAGTTAGCACAGATACGCAGTATTTT. Translation: CASSQDKVSTDTQYF.

This clonotype was seen only a few times. The chain employs TRBV12-3 or TRBV12-4 and TRBJ1-5, with D uncertain. This CDR3 has 14 amino acids. V was cut by 6 bases and J by 0 bases, with 9 bases left in between. For the CDR3, the DNA is TGTGCCAGCAGCAGAAGGTATAGCAATCAGCCCCAGCATTTT. Protein product: CASSRRYSNQPQHF.

The chain links TRBV29-1 to TRBJ2-3; D unresolved. The germline V gene encodes CDR1 SQVTM and CDR2 ANQGSEA. V was clipped by 4 bases and J by 1 base, with 15 bases between them. The CDR3 is made up of 15 amino acids. The CDR3 coding sequence is TGCAGCGTTGGTCAGGTGGATGGGGGCACAGATACGCAGTATTTT. Translation gives CSVGQVDGGTDTQYF.

The table lists this clonotype with a few counts. The V gene is TRBV25-1, the J gene TRBJ2-7; 9 bases map to TRBD1. Germline V CDR1 and CDR2: MGHDK, SYGVNS. V shed 8 bases, J shed 4 bases, and the junction held 0 bases outside the gene matches. The CDR3 has 11 residues. CDR3 nucleotides: TGTGCCAGCGGGACAGGGTACGAGCAGTACTTC. This codes for CASGTGYEQYF.

This clonotype was observed a few times. The J gene is TRBJ2-1, the V gene TRBV21-1; the tabulated D call, TRBD2, remains unverified against the DNA. TRBV21-1 corresponds to a pseudogene. The CDR3 is 17 residues long. The CDR3 loop reads CASSKYAAGDLGNEQFF. In DNA, the CDR3 is TGTGCCAGCAGCAAATATGCAGCGGGAGATCTGGGGAATGAGCAGTTCTTC.

This clonotype came up a few times. J is TRBJ2-1 and V is TRBV5-1; possibly TRBD1 for D (5 bases). With 2 bases removed from V and 7 bases from J, the gap between germline ends came to 13 bases. The CDR3 covers 14 residues. In germline, CDR1 is SGHRS, CDR2 YFSETQ. The chain's CDR3 is CASSLQVPENEQFF. For the CDR3, the DNA is TGCGCCAGCAGCTTACAGGTCCCTGAGAATGAGCAGTTCTTC.

This chain uses TRBV5-1 with TRBJ2-3, with 13 bases identical to TRBD2. Germline V gives CDR1 SGHRS, CDR2 YFSETQ. V shed 1 base, J shed 5 bases, and the junction held 1 base outside the gene matches. The CDR3 is 15 residues long. The CDR3 region has the DNA TGCGCCAGCAGCTTGACTAGCGGGAGGGGAGATACGCAGTATTTT. Translation: CASSLTSGRGDTQYF.

This clonotype has ten or more counts. CDR3 loop: CASSLEGTGRYTEAFF. DNA of the CDR3: TGCGCCAGCAGCTTGGAAGGGACAGGGAGATATACTGAAGCTTTCTTT. The chain is built from TRBV5-1 and TRBJ1-1, with TRBD1 matching over 9 bases. Germline-derived CDR1 and CDR2 are SGHRS and YFSETQ. V was pared by 0 bases and J by 5 bases, with 8 bases of the junction left unmatched. The CDR3 has 16 residues.

This clonotype has a handful of counts. The chain recombines TRBV20-1 with TRBJ1-5; D is perhaps TRBD1 (5 bases). The CDR3 contains 15 residues. CDR1 is DFQATT and CDR2 is SNEGSKA in the germline V gene (reference sequence). V lost 0 bases, J lost 0 bases, and 9 bases lay in between. The CDR3 nucleotides are TGCAGTGCTAGAGATGGGACTGTTAGCAATCAGCCCCAGCATTTT. It specifies CSARDGTVSNQPQHF.